This T cell receptor (beta chain) was captured in a study of follicular helper T cells after annual influenza vaccination. Repertoires were generated with immunoSEQ multiplex PCR, while TCRdb's copy carries only in-frame clones and drops some. The profile covers about 10,000 clones, with around 81% appearing a single time and about 0.8% taken by the ten largest. The CDR3 consists of 13 residues. Trimming removed 4 bases at V and 8 bases at J, with 14 bases between. CDR1 is SGHVS, CDR2 FQNEAQ, per germline. Time point defined: 2014-2015 season, 7 days after vaccination. The chain carries TRBV7-8 and TRBJ1-2, with TRBD1 as a possible D gene (5 bases). The input for sequencing was CXCR5- memory CD4+ T cells sorted from blood, taken 7 days after influenza vaccination. This clonotype was sampled from an adult who received the influenza vaccine. In DNA, the CDR3 is TGTGCCAGCAGCTCCTCTAAGGGGAACGGCTACACCTTC. This encodes CASSSSKGNGYTF.